This T cell receptor (beta chain) was recorded in a study of T cell responses to AZD1222 COVID-19 vaccine. Overall study context: Second-dose recipients at about 4 or about 12 weeks were treated as one pooled group. General study points: Reportedly, close to half of spike-specific TCRs are directed against unmutated variant regions. Only six or seven AZD1222 recipients were seropositive at baseline.

V was cut by 1 base and J by 2 bases, with 4 bases left in between. Germline V gene data show CDR1 as KGHSY and CDR2 as FQNENV. The CDR3 totals 13 residues. The table came from immunoSEQ multiplex PCR; TCRdb's copy has only in-frame clones and leaves some out. This sample has under 200,000 clones, with 80% to 95% found just once. Points on this clone: Its antigen is still unknown.

The rearrangement uses TRBV16 and TRBJ2-3, with no clear D. The sequence was collected from an adult in good health. The source was peripheral blood, collected on day 0 of AZD1222 vaccination. CDR3 loop: CASSQLYTDTQYF. DNA of the CDR3: TGTGCCAGCAGCCAATTGTACACAGATACGCAGTATTTT.